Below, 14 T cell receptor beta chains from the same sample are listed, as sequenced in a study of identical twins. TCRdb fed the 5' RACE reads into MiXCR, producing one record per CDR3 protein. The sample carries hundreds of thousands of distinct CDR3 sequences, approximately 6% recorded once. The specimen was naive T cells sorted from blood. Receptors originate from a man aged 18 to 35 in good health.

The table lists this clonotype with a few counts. CDR3 in amino acids: CASSPDGGNEQFF. The CDR3 nucleotides are TGTGCCAGCAGCCCAGACGGGGGCAATGAGCAGTTCTTC. The chain combines TRBV7-3 with TRBJ2-1; weak D call: TRBD2 (6 bases). The CDR3 has 13 amino acids. The V gene lost 5 bases and the J gene lost 6 bases, with 11 bases spanning the gap. Germline values: CDR1 SGHTA, CDR2 FQGTGA.

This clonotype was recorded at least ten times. The DNA for the CDR3 is TGCAGCGTTGAAACCGGGAATTCCTACAATGAGCAGTTCTTC. This encodes CSVETGNSYNEQFF. This chain connects TRBV29-1 to TRBJ2-1, with a weak D call TRBD2 (5 bases). Germline V CDR1 and CDR2: SQVTM, ANQGSEA. V was pared by 2 bases and J by 1 base, with 9 bases between. The CDR3 is 14 amino acids.

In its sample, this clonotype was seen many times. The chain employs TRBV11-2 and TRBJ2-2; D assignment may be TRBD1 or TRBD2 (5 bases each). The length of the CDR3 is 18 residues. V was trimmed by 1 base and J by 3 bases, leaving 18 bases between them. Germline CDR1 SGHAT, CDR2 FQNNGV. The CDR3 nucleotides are TGTGCCAGCAGCTTAGGTCATTTCGGGACGGCCTACACCGGGGAGCTGTTTTTT. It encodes CASSLGHFGTAYTGELFF.

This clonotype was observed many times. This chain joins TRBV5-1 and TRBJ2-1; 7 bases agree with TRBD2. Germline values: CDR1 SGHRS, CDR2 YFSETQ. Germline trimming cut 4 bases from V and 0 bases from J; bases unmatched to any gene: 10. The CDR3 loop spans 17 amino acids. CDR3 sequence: CASSRQLATSSYNEQFF. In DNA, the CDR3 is TGCGCCAGCAGCCGCCAACTAGCGACAAGCTCCTACAATGAGCAGTTCTTC.

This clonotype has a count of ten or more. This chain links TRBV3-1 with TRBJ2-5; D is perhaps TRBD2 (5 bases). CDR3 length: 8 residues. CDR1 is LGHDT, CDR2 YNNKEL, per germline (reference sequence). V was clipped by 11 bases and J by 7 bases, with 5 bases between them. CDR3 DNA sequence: TGTGCCGCGGGGACCCAGTACTTC. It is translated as CAAGTQYF.

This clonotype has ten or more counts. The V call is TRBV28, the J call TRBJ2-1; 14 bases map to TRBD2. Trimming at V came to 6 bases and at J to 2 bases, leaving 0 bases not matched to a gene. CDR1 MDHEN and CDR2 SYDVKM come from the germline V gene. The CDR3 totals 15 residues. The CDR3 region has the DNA TGTGCCAGCAGGACTAGCGGGAGGGCCTACAATGAGCAGTTCTTC. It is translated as CASRTSGRAYNEQFF.

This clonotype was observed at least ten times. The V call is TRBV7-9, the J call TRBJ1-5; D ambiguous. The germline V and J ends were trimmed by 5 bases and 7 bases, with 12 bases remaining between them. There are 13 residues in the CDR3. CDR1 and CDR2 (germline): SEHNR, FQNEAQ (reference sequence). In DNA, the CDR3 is TGTGCCAGCAGCATGGGTCTTCAACAGCCCCAGCATTTT. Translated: CASSMGLQQPQHF.

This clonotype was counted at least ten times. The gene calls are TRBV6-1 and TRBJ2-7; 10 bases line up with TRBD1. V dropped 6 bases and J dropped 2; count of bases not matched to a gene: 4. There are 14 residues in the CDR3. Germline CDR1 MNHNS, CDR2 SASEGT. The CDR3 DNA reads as TGTGCCAGCAGCCAAGGACAGGGGGCCTACGAGCAGTACGTC. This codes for CASSQGQGAYEQYV.

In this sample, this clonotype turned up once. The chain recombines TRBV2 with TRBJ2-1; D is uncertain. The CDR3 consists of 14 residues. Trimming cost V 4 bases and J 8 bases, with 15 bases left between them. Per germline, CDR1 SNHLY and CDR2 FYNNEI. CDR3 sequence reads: CASSARPPHDEQFF. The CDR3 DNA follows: TGTGCCAGCAGTGCGCGACCACCTCATGATGAGCAGTTCTTC.

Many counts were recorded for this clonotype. The CDR3 spells CSVSGGGNTGELFF. The CDR3 region has the DNA TGCAGTGTTTCGGGGGGAGGTAACACCGGGGAGCTGTTTTTT. The gene calls are TRBV20-1 and TRBJ2-2; 7 bases are shared with TRBD2. This CDR3 is built from 14 residues. V shed 7 bases and J 2 bases; nucleotides not matched to a gene: 7. Per the germline V gene, CDR1 is DFQATT and CDR2 is SNEGSKA (reference sequence).

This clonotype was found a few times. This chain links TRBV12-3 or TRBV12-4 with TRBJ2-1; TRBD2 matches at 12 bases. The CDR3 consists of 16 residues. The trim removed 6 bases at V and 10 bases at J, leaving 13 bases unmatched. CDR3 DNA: TGTGCCAGCAGGATCCTAAGCTGGACTAGCGGGGAGGAGCAGTTCTTC. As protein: CASRILSWTSGEEQFF.

The CDR3 here is CASSTHREGPETQYF. The CDR3 coding sequence is TGTGCCAGCAGCACCCACCGGGAGGGCCCAGAGACCCAGTACTTC. The chain employs TRBV5-4 and TRBJ2-5; 8 bases agree with TRBD2. This CDR3 comprises 15 residues. CDR1 is SGHNT and CDR2 is YYREEE in the germline V gene (reference sequence). J was trimmed by 4 bases and V by 4 bases; bases with no gene match: 9.

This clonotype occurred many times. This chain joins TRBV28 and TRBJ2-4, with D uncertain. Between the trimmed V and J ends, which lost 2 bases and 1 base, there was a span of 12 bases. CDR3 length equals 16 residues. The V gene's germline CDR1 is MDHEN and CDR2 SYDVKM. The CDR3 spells CASSLETGWAKNIQYF. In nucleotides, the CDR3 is TGTGCCAGCAGTTTAGAGACCGGGTGGGCCAAAAACATTCAGTACTTC.

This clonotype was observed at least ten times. As DNA, the CDR3 is TGTGCCAGCACGGGGCTAGCAGAAAACACCGGGGAGCTGTTTTTT. Its translation: CASTGLAENTGELFF. This sequence joins TRBV27 and TRBJ2-2, with D perhaps given as TRBD1 or TRBD2 (5 bases each). The V gene's germline CDR1 is MNHEY and CDR2 SMNVEV (reference sequence). Trimming took 7 bases from V and 2 from J, leaving 14 bases between them. The CDR3 is 15 amino acids.